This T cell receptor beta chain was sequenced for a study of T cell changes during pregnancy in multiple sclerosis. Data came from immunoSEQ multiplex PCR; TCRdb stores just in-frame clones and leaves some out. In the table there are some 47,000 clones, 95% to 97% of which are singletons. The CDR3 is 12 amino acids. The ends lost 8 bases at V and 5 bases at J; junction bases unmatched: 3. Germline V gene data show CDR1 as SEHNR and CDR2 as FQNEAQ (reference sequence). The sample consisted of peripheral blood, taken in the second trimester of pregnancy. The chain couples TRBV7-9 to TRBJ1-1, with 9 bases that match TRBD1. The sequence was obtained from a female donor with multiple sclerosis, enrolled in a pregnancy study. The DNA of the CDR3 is TGTGCCAGCGGGACAGGGAATACTGAAGCTTTCTTT. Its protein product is CASGTGNTEAFF.